The clone carrying this T cell receptor beta chain was counted only a few times. What it recognizes is unknown. This record comes from a study of OX40 agonist ivuxolimab in advanced cancers. Overall study findings and caveats: CD8+ T cells (on average) carried more expanded clones than CD4+ T cells.

The V gene's germline CDR1 is SNHLY and CDR2 FYNNEI. V was shortened by 6 bases and J by 1 base, with 13 bases between the two germline ends. The CDR3 is made up of 15 amino acids. Some clones are missing from TCRdb's copy, which holds only in-frame ones; the method was immunoSEQ multiplex PCR. The sample lists some 86,000 clones, around nine tenths occurring once. V gene TRBV2 combines with J gene TRBJ1-5, with a tentative D call TRBD1 (6 bases). The source was CD4+ or CD8+ T cells sorted from blood, collected in a trial of the OX40 agonist ivuxolimab. This TCR was recovered from an adult with an advanced solid tumor such as melanoma, head and neck, liver or kidney cancer. CDR3 amino acids: CASRVDRMSNQPQHF. CDR3 sequence (DNA): TGTGCCAGCAGGGTAGACAGGATGAGCAATCAGCCCCAGCATTTT.